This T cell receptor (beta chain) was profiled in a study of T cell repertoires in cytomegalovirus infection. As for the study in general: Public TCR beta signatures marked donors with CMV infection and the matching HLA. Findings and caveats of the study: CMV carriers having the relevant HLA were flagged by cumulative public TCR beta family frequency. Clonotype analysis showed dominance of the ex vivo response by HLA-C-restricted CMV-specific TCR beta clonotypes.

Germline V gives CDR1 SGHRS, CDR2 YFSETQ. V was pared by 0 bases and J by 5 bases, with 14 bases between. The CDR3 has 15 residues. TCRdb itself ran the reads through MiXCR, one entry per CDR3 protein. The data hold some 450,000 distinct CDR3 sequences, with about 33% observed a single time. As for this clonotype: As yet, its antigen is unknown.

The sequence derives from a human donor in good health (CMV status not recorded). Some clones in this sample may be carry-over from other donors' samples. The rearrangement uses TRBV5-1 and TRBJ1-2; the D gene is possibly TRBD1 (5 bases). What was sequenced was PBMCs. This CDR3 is CASSLVGPRDYGYTF. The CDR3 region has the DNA TGCGCCAGCAGCTTGGTGGGGCCCCGTGATTATGGCTACACCTTC.